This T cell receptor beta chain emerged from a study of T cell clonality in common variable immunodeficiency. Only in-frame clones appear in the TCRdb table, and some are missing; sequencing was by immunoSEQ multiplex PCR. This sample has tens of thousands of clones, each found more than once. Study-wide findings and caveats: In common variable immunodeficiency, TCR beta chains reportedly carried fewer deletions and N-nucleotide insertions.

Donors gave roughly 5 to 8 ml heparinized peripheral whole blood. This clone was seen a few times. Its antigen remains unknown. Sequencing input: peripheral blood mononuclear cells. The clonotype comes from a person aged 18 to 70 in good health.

The DNA read from the CDR3 is TGTGCCAGCAGTGAAAGAGGAAGCGCAGCTACTATCAATCAGCCC. Protein product: CASSERGSAATINQP. Given in full, the CDR3 is CASSERGSAATINQPQHF. The chain recombines TRBV2 with TRBJ1-5; D remains unclear. The DNA ends 3 residues before the CDR3 does, and the rest of the CDR3 is filled in from the germline J gene. Germline V gives CDR1 SNHLY, CDR2 FYNNEI. V lost 2 bases, J lost 3 bases, and 20 bases lay in between. This CDR3 region has 18 residues.